Below, 12 T cell receptor beta chains from the same sample are listed, as sequenced in a study of shared clonotypes between healthy human individuals. Libraries were prepared by immunoSEQ multiplex PCR; TCRdb keeps only in-frame clonotypes and omits some of them. The sample lists a few million clones, 85% to 95% seen once, with around 1.8% in the top ten. Positively selected for CCR7, the CD45RO-negative cells used as naive CD8 cells excluded terminally differentiated effector memory CD45RA+ cells. The sequenced material came from naive CD8+ T cells from PBMCs. All receptors come from a man between 18 and 35 years old in good health. Some clones in this sample may be carry-over from other donors' samples.

Written as DNA, the CDR3 is TGCGCCAGCAGCCAAGTCCTTCCGGTGGGTTGGCCGAACACTGAAGCTTTCTTT. Translated: CASSQVLPVGWPNTEAFF. The chain joins TRBV4-3 to TRBJ1-1; D ambiguous. V was clipped by 1 base and J by 1 base, with 19 bases between them. This CDR3 spans 18 amino acids. Germline V CDR1 and CDR2: LGHNA, YSLEER.

Only one count was recorded for this clone. The gene calls are TRBV6-5 and TRBJ1-1, with TRBD1 identical over 8 bases. The ends lost 6 bases at V and 2 bases at J; junction bases unmatched: 5. The CDR3 runs to 14 residues. Germline assignment: CDR1 MNHEY and CDR2 SVGAGI. This CDR3 reads CASSPDRGNTEAFF. The CDR3 bases are TGTGCCAGCAGCCCAGACAGGGGCAACACTGAAGCTTTCTTT.

The gene calls are TRBV7-8 and TRBJ2-5, with 11 nucleotides matching TRBD2. The germline V gene has CDR1 SGHVS and CDR2 FQNEAQ. V was clipped by 1 base and J by 5 bases; unmatched bases: 6. There are 16 residues in the CDR3. The CDR3 region has the DNA TGTGCCAGCAGCTTAGTTAGCGGGAGGGTTGTGGAGACCCAGTACTTC. Its translation is CASSLVSGRVVETQYF.

This chain links TRBV7-9 with TRBJ2-7; TRBD1 matches 8 bases. The junction had 8 bases not matched to a gene; V was cut back by 1 base and J by 3 bases. The CDR3 has 16 amino acids. CDR1 is SEHNR, CDR2 FQNEAQ, per germline (reference sequence). The CDR3: CASSLVPGQGHYEQYF. The CDR3 bases are TGTGCCAGCAGCTTAGTTCCTGGACAGGGTCACTACGAGCAGTACTTC.

The V call is TRBV27, the J call TRBJ2-7, with 9 positions matching TRBD2. V was pared by 2 bases and J by 5 bases, with 7 bases of the junction left unmatched. Germline V gene lookup returns CDR1 MNHEY and CDR2 SMNVEV (reference sequence). The CDR3 loop spans 15 amino acids. For the CDR3, the DNA is TGTGCCAGCAGTTTAGTGGGACTAGCTACCCACGAGCAGTACTTC. Residues: CASSLVGLATHEQYF.

The chain combines TRBV21-1 with TRBJ2-7; TRBD2 was called by the table and not checked on the DNA. TRBV21-1 is classified as a pseudogene. The CDR3 is 20 amino acids. The CDR3 nucleotides read TGTGCCAGCAGCAAAGCAATTTCTATGACTAGCGGGGCTTCCTCCTACGAGCAGTACTTC. Its protein is CASSKAISMTSGASSYEQYF.

V is TRBV5-4 and J is TRBJ2-7; weak D call: TRBD2 (6 bases). Germline lookup yields CDR1 SGHNT and CDR2 YYREEE (reference sequence). The CDR3 is 15 residues long. V was cut by 0 bases and J by 2 bases, with 12 bases left in between. The CDR3: CASSLEEGPTYEQYF. DNA of the CDR3: TGTGCCAGCAGCTTGGAGGAGGGCCCGACCTACGAGCAGTACTTC.

This chain joins TRBV19 and TRBJ2-7; D gene ambiguous. CDR3 length equals 14 residues. Trimming left V 7 bases short and J 1 base short, with 14 bases between. From germline, CDR1 is LNHDA and CDR2 SQIVND (reference sequence). The DNA for the CDR3 is TGTGCCAGTACCCCGACGCCTTCGTCCTACGAGCAGTACTTC. Translated, it gives CASTPTPSSYEQYF.

V is TRBV7-9 and J is TRBJ2-1; D gene unclear. The CDR3 length is 13 residues. CDR1 is SEHNR and CDR2 is FQNEAQ in the germline V gene (reference sequence). Trimming cost V 5 bases and J 7 bases, with 12 bases left between them. CDR3 sequence reads: CASSANDWNEQFF. DNA of the CDR3: TGTGCCAGCAGCGCAAACGACTGGAATGAGCAGTTCTTC. Full variable domain (rest looked up from reference TRBV7-9 and TRBJ2-1): DTGVSQNPRHKITKRGQNVTFRCDPISEHNRLYWYRQTLGQGPEFLTYFQNEAQLEKSRLLSDRFSAERPKGSFSTLEIQRTEQGDSAMYLCASSANDWNEQFFGPGTRLTVL.

The chain uses TRBV9 and TRBJ2-1; D unclear. The CDR3 runs to 12 residues. Trimming shortened V by 0 bases and J by 8 bases, and 6 bases separated the two germline ends. CDR1 and CDR2 from the germline V gene are SGDLS and YYNGEE. The CDR3 DNA follows: TGTGCCAGCAGCGTAGGAACCGATGAGCAGTTCTTC. It translates to CASSVGTDEQFF.

Remarks on this clone: Other DNA variants within this sample encode the same CDR3. V and J are TRBV29-1 and TRBJ2-1; 11 bases map to TRBD2. Germline assignment: CDR1 SQVTM and CDR2 ANQGSEA. There are 14 residues in the CDR3. V dropped 3 bases and J dropped 4; count of bases not matched to a gene: 2. In nucleotides, the CDR3 is TGCAGCGTTGAGGGACTAGCGGAATACAATGAGCAGTTCTTC. Translated, it gives CSVEGLAEYNEQFF.

The chain combines TRBV15 with TRBJ2-5; D possibly uses TRBD1 or TRBD2 (5 bases each). Germline values: CDR1 LNHNV, CDR2 YYDKDF (reference sequence). The CDR3 sequence is 15 residues long. Between the trimmed V and J ends, which lost 0 bases and 5 bases, there was a span of 13 bases. As DNA, the CDR3 is TGTGCCACCAGCAGAGATGCGAGGGGCCCGGAGACCCAGTACTTC. Translating it yields CATSRDARGPETQYF.